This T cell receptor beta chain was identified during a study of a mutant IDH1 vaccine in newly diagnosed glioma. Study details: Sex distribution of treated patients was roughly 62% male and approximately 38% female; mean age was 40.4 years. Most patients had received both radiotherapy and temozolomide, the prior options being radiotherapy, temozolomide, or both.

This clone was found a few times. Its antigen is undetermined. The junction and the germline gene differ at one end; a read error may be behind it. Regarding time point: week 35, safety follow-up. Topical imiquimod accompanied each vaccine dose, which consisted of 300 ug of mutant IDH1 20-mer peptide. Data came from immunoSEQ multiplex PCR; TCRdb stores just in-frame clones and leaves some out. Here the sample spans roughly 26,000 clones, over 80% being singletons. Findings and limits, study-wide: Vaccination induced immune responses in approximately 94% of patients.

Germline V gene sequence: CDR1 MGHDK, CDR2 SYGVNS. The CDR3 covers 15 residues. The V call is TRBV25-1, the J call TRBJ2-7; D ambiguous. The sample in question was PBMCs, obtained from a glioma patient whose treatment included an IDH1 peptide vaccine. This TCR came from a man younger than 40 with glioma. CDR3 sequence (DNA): TGTGCCAGCAGTGAATACCCGGAAGCAGGCTACGGGCAGTACTTC. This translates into CASSEYPEAGYGQYF.